This entry concerns a single TCR beta chain. The data are from a study of blood T cell repertoires in COVID-19. Study details: The United States, Italy and Spain provided the acute and convalescent COVID-19 samples. PBMCs, B-cell-depleted T cells, or T cells were the source of the cDNA or gDNA that made up the material.

V dropped 8 bases and J dropped 9; count of bases not matched to a gene: 1. This CDR3 region has 12 residues. The V gene's germline CDR1 is MNHEY and CDR2 SMNVEV (reference sequence). In the original analysis: From reference gene primer amplification, estimates of nucleated cell counts were derived. TCRdb's copy holds only in-frame clones and misses some; the assay was immunoSEQ multiplex PCR. V and J calls and clone size are those listed in that table; D and trimming were worked out from the DNA. Of about 260,000 clones in the sample, approximately 81% were seen once. The clonotype comes from a man aged 55 to 69 with acute or convalescent COVID-19. Specimen: peripheral blood. The genes are TRBV27 and TRBJ1-6; 10 bases map to TRBD1. The CDR3: CASGTGVSPLHF. CDR3 DNA sequence: TGTGCCAGCGGGACAGGGGTTTCACCCCTCCACTTT.